A selection of T cell receptor beta chains follows, all from one sample in a study of a mutant IDH1 vaccine in newly diagnosed glioma. TCRdb's copy holds only in-frame clones and misses some; the assay was immunoSEQ multiplex PCR. This sample carries over 45,000 clones, approximately 71% of them seen once, and the ten largest clones take 5.3%. These TCRs are of unknown antigen specificity. Sample: PBMCs, taken from a glioma patient whose treatment included an IDH1 peptide vaccine. Source of these receptors: a middle-aged man with glioma. Both conserved end residues are part of each CDR3. The D gene is left open where the match is weak. For some rows the clone size is stated as once, few or many, or as a class when expanded; others skip it.

>TRBD2|TRBV6-4|-|TRBJ2-1
TGTGCCAGCAGTGACTTAGCGGGGGGCTACAATGAGCAGTTCTTC
CASSDLAGGYNEQFF
>TRBD1|TRBV28|-|TRBJ1-2
TGTGCCAGCAGTTTACCAGGGGGCCCCTATGGCTACACCTTC
CASSLPGGPYGYTF
>-|TRBV27|-|TRBJ1-1
TGTGCCAGCAGGGGGATGAACACTGAAGCTTTCTTT
CASRGMNTEAFF
>-|TRBV6-5|-|TRBJ2-1
TGTGCCAGCAGTTTATTGAGGGGGAGCTCCTACAATGAGCAGTTCTTC
CASSLLRGSSYNEQFF
>-|TRBV5-1|-|TRBJ1-2
TGCGCCAGCAGCCAGGGTTTTAACTATGGCTACACCTTC
CASSQGFNYGYTF
>-|TRBV28|-|TRBJ1-4
TGTGCCAGCAGGGGTAATGAAAAACTGTTTTTT
CASRGNEKLFF
>-|TRBV6-6|-|TRBJ2-1
TGTGCCAGCAGTTTCCAAGATAGGATCCCGGGGGATGAGCAGTTCTTC
CASSFQDRIPGDEQFF
>-|TRBV7-9|few|TRBJ2-7
TGTGCCAGCAGCTTACCCGGGACGGATCCCTACGAGCAGTACTTC
CASSLPGTDPYEQYF
>TRBD2|TRBV7-9|few|TRBJ2-5
TGTGCCAGCAGCTCCCTGAGATTAGGGACTAGTCAGGAGACCCAGTACTTC
CASSSLRLGTSQETQYF
>TRBD1|TRBV27|-|TRBJ2-5
TGTGCCAGCAGTAGGACAGGGGGGTGGGAGACCCAGTACTTC
CASSRTGGWETQYF
>-|TRBV30|-|TRBJ2-2
TGTGCCTGGAGTGTAGGGTTGAACACCGGGGAGCTGTTTTTT
CAWSVGLNTGELFF
>-|TRBV30|-|TRBJ2-5
TGTGCCTGGAGTGGGCTTGGGGGGAGAGAGACCCAGTACTTC
CAWSGLGGRETQYF
>TRBD2|TRBV30|-|TRBJ2-3
TGTGCCTGGAGTGTACCTAGACTAGCGGGGGGGTTCTCAGATACGCAGTATTTT
CAWSVPRLAGGFSDTQYF
>-|TRBV4-2|once|TRBJ1-2
TGTGCCAGCAGCCCAGAGAGGACGAACTATGGCTACACCTTC
CASSPERTNYGYTF
>-|TRBV7-9|-|TRBJ1-2
TGTGCCAGCACCTTGGGCCAGTCCTATGGCTACACCTTC
CASTLGQSYGYTF
>-|TRBV28|-|TRBJ1-2
TGTGCCAGCAGTTTAGCAGGCCGTCTCGGCTACACCTTC
CASSLAGRLGYTF
>-|TRBV7-2|-|TRBJ1-5
TGTGCCAGCAGCTTAGGATCGGGGAGCAATCAGCCCCAGCATTTT
CASSLGSGSNQPQHF
>-|TRBV6-5|few|TRBJ2-7
TGTGCCAGCAGTTACTCGACACTAGGCTCCTACGAGCAGTACTTC
CASSYSTLGSYEQYF
>-|TRBV5-1|-|TRBJ1-5
TGCGCCAGCAGCTTGGACCCAGGGGGCAATCAGCCCCAGCATTTT
CASSLDPGGNQPQHF
>TRBD2|TRBV19|once|TRBJ2-3
TGTGCCAGTAGTGTGGGGGGACTAGCGGGGGCCACAGATACGCAGTATTTT
CASSVGGLAGATDTQYF
>TRBD1|TRBV6-6|-|TRBJ1-2
TGTGCCAGCAGCTGGGCCGGGACAGGGGAAGGTTCTGGCTACACCTTC
CASSWAGTGEGSGYTF